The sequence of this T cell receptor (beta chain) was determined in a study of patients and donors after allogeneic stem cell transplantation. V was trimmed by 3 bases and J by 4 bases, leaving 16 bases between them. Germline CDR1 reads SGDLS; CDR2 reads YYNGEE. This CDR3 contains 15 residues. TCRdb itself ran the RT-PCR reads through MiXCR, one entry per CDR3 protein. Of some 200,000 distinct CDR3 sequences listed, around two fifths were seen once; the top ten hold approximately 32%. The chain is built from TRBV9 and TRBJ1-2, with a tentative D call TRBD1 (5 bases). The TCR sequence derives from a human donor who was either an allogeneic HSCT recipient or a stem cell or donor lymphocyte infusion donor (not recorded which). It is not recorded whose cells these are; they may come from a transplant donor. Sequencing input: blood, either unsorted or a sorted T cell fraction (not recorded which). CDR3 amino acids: CASSADPGRSYGYTF. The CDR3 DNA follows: TGTGCCAGCAGCGCAGATCCGGGACGGAGCTATGGCTACACCTTC.